These T cell receptor beta chains were read from a single sample in a study of blood T cell repertoires in COVID-19. This table comes from immunoSEQ multiplex PCR, and its TCRdb copy is limited to in-frame clones, with some not included. The sample lists 300,000 or so clones, around nine tenths occurring once. Material for sequencing was peripheral blood. The receptors come from a man aged 65-85 years with acute or convalescent COVID-19. Each CDR3 is given with its conserved first and last residue. D genes are given only for firm matches. A clone size is listed for some rows: how often the clone was seen (once, few, many), or a class if it is expanded.

TRBJ2-1 TRBD1 TRBV15 few CATSRAGTGTNEQFF TGTGCCACCAGCAGGGCCGGGACAGGAACCAATGAGCAGTTCTTC
TRBJ2-2 - TRBV6-5 - CASNTGGPWTGELFF TGTGCCAGCAATACCGGGGGACCGTGGACCGGGGAGCTGTTTTTT
TRBJ2-1 TRBD2 TRBV10-3 - CAIRRETSGTSEQFF TGTGCCATCAGGCGGGAGACTAGCGGGACTAGTGAGCAGTTCTTC
TRBJ2-3 - TRBV3-1/TRBV3-2 - CASSQGLSTDTQYF TGTGCCAGCAGCCAAGGACTTAGCACAGATACGCAGTATTTT
TRBJ1-5 - TRBV6-1 - CASSEVQGNQPQHF TGTGCCAGCAGTGAAGTACAGGGCAATCAGCCCCAGCATTTT
TRBJ1-2 TRBD1 TRBV19 - CATSPGQEAYGYTF TGTGCCACCTCCCCCGGACAGGAAGCCTATGGCTACACCTTC
TRBJ2-5 TRBD2 TRBV5-1 - CASSFGRAQETQYF TGCGCCAGCAGCTTTGGGAGGGCCCAAGAGACCCAGTACTTC
TRBJ1-2 TRBD1 TRBV28 - CASSLYTRDRFYGYTF TGTGCCAGCAGTTTATATACCCGGGACAGGTTCTATGGCTACACCTTC
TRBJ2-1 - TRBV20-1 - CSASSGHYNEQFF TGCAGTGCTAGTTCGGGACATTACAATGAGCAGTTCTTC
TRBJ2-7 TRBD2 TRBV7-8 once CASKRGGRDFYEQYF TGTGCCAGCAAGCGCGGCGGGAGGGATTTCTACGAGCAGTACTTC
TRBJ1-2 - TRBV28 - CASSRQARYGYTF TGTGCCAGCAGTCGACAAGCCCGATATGGCTACACCTTC
TRBJ2-7 TRBD2 TRBV28 few CASSSSYFALAGSHSYEQYF TGTGCCAGCAGTTCCAGTTATTTTGCTCTAGCGGGATCCCACTCCTACGAGCAGTACTTC
TRBJ1-1 - TRBV7-9 - CASSFRLRAEAFF TGTGCCAGCAGCTTTAGACTCCGAGCTGAAGCTTTCTTT
TRBJ2-7 - TRBV5-1 - CASGLSSYEQYF TGCGCCAGCGGGCTAAGCTCCTACGAGCAGTACTTC
TRBJ2-1 - TRBV24-1 - CATSTMGATDNEQFF TGTGCCACCAGTACGATGGGGGCGACCGACAATGAGCAGTTCTTC
TRBJ2-3 TRBD1 TRBV29-1 - CSVWDRGTTDTQYF TGCAGCGTTTGGGACAGGGGGACTACAGATACGCAGTATTTT
TRBJ2-2 - TRBV5-5 many CASAERVNTGELFF TGTGCCAGCGCTGAGAGGGTGAACACCGGGGAGCTGTTTTTT
TRBJ1-4 - TRBV19 - CASSIVRGTNEKLFF TGTGCCAGTAGTATAGTTCGGGGTACTAATGAAAAACTGTTTTTT
TRBJ2-2 TRBD1 TRBV7-2 - CASTLDRGRVGELFF TGTGCCAGCACCTTGGACAGGGGGCGCGTCGGGGAGCTGTTTTTT
TRBJ2-5 TRBD1 TRBV6-2/TRBV6-3 - CASSLRTGGWETQYF TGTGCCAGCAGTCTTAGGACAGGGGGCTGGGAGACCCAGTACTTC
TRBJ2-1 TRBD2 TRBV10-1 - CASSESRRAGGIYNEQFF TGCGCCAGCAGTGAGTCGCGGCGAGCGGGAGGGATTTACAATGAGCAGTTCTTC
TRBJ1-3 - TRBV28 - CASGSPSGNTIYF TGTGCCAGCGGCTCGCCCTCTGGAAACACCATATATTTT
TRBJ1-2 - TRBV5-4 - CASSLAHGAGGYTF TGTGCCAGCAGCTTGGCCCATGGGGCAGGTGGCTACACCTTC